The next 23 T cell receptor beta chains were all read from a single sample in a study of T cell changes during pregnancy in multiple sclerosis. Clones were read by immunoSEQ multiplex PCR, and TCRdb kept only the in-frame ones, dropping some. Of around 67,000 clones in the sample, around 93% were seen once. Sequenced here: peripheral blood, sampled in the first trimester of pregnancy. The receptors derive from a female donor with multiple sclerosis, enrolled in a pregnancy study.

The rearrangement links TRBV15 to TRBJ2-2; 8 bases fit TRBD2. The CDR3 has 18 amino acids. V trimming: 3 bases; J trimming: 4 bases; junction bases outside the gene matches: 13. Looked up from germline, CDR1 is LNHNV and CDR2 is YYDKDF (reference sequence). The CDR3 reads CATSRDMGAGVRTGELFF. The CDR3 DNA sequence: TGTGCCACCAGCAGGGATATGGGAGCGGGAGTGCGCACCGGGGAGCTGTTTTTT. The full variable domain, with the rest looked up from reference TRBV15 and TRBJ2-2, is DAMVIQNPRYQVTQFGKPVTLSCSQTLNHNVMYWYQQKSSQAPKLLFHYYDKDFNNEADTPDNFQSRRPNTSFCFLDIRSPGLGDTAMYLCATSRDMGAGVRTGELFFGEGSRLTVL.

V gene TRBV9 combines with J gene TRBJ2-1; TRBD2 aligns across 11 bases. This CDR3 has 15 amino acids. J was trimmed by 4 bases and V by 1 base; bases with no gene match: 1. Looked up from germline, CDR1 is SGDLS and CDR2 is YYNGEE. DNA for the CDR3: TGTGCCAGCAGCGTACGACTAGCGGGATACAATGAGCAGTTCTTC. It yields the protein CASSVRLAGYNEQFF. The whole variable domain, remainder taken from reference TRBV9 and TRBJ2-1, is DSGVTQTPKHLITATGQRVTLRCSPRSGDLSVYWYQQSLDQGLQFLIQYYNGEERAKGNILERFSAQQFPDLHSELNLSSLELGDSALYFCASSVRLAGYNEQFFGPGTRLTVL.

This chain connects TRBV7-6 to TRBJ2-3, with D perhaps matching TRBD2 (6 bases). The V gene's germline CDR1 is SGHVS and CDR2 FNYEAQ. V gave up 3 bases and J gave up 11 bases, with 15 bases separating them. CDR3 size: 13 residues. For the CDR3, the DNA is TGTGCCAGCAGCTTGGGGGGACCAAACGGGCAGTATTTT. It is translated as CASSLGGPNGQYF.

This clone was observed a handful of times. The chain has TRBV9 and TRBJ1-1; TRBD1 matches at 9 bases. Germline trimming cut 4 bases from V and 5 bases from J; bases unmatched to any gene: 6. The CDR3 contains 14 residues. The germline CDR1 and CDR2 sequences are SGDLS and YYNGEE. CDR3 nucleotides: TGTGCCAGCAGCTTGGGACAGGGAAGTACTGAAGCTTTCTTT. It is translated as CASSLGQGSTEAFF.

The chain has TRBV6-4 and TRBJ1-2; no reliable D call. V lost 0 bases, J lost 8 bases, and 16 bases lay in between. The CDR3 contains 15 residues. Germline assignment: CDR1 MRHNA and CDR2 SNTAGT. The CDR3 sequence is CASSDSRSGLPGYTF. As DNA, the CDR3 is TGTGCCAGCAGTGACTCGAGATCTGGGCTTCCGGGCTACACCTTC.

The V gene is TRBV5-6, the J gene TRBJ1-2, with 8 bases lining up with TRBD1. Losses at the gene ends were 2 bases for V and 4 bases for J; bases not matched to a gene: 4. The CDR3 loop spans 14 amino acids. Germline values: CDR1 SGHDT, CDR2 YYEEEE. The CDR3 region is CASSLTGGTYGYTF. The CDR3 bases are TGTGCCAGCAGCTTAACAGGGGGGACCTATGGCTACACCTTC.

The chain uses TRBV10-2 and TRBJ1-1; 8 positions agree with TRBD1. With 4 bases clipped from V and 4 bases from J, the junction kept 2 bases outside the gene matches. The CDR3 length is 13 residues. Germline V CDR1 and CDR2: WSHSY, SAAADI. This CDR3 is CASSVTGGTEAFF. CDR3 bases: TGCGCCAGCAGTGTTACAGGGGGCACTGAAGCTTTCTTT.

The chain combines TRBV5-4 with TRBJ2-5; 7 nucleotides line up with TRBD2. This CDR3 is 16 amino acids long. Unmatched junction bases numbered 11, after V lost 2 bases and J lost 4 bases. The germline gives CDR1 SGHNT, CDR2 YYREEE (reference sequence). CDR3 DNA sequence: TGTGCCAGCAGCTTAAGACGGGGAGGGCGACGAGAGACCCAGTACTTC. Amino acids: CASSLRRGGRRETQYF.

This rearrangement joins TRBV6-6 to TRBJ1-2, with TRBD1 matching 11 bases. V shed 2 bases and J 2 bases; nucleotides not matched to a gene: 1. Germline CDR1 MNHNY, CDR2 SVGAGI (reference sequence). The CDR3 covers 15 residues. Here the CDR3 reads CASSYGTGGNYGYTF. The DNA for the CDR3 is TGTGCCAGCAGTTACGGGACAGGGGGGAACTATGGCTACACCTTC.

The CDR3, as DNA: TGTGCCAGCAGCCAACTTTTACTAGCGGGAGTCTGGGAGCAGTACTTC. This gives the protein CASSQLLLAGVWEQYF. This chain connects TRBV5-6 to TRBJ2-5, with 11 bases aligning to TRBD2. The V and J ends lost 4 bases and 11 bases, in that order; junction bases with no gene match: 16. Germline CDR1 and CDR2: SGHDT and YYEEEE. This CDR3 region has 16 residues.

The V call is TRBV7-9, the J call TRBJ2-1, with a weak D call TRBD2 (5 bases). Germline V gives CDR1 SEHNR, CDR2 FQNEAQ (reference sequence). This CDR3 has 18 residues. With 5 bases removed from V and 9 bases from J, the gap between germline ends came to 29 bases. DNA for the CDR3: TGTGCCAGCAGCCCCCAGGATCCTAGCTCTCCCAATTGGGGTGAGCAGTTCTTC. This translates into CASSPQDPSSPNWGEQFF.

The chain employs TRBV7-9 and TRBJ2-2, with 7 bases fitting TRBD2. This CDR3 has 17 residues. The V gene's germline CDR1 is SEHNR and CDR2 FQNEAQ (reference sequence). J was trimmed by 9 bases and V by 2 bases; bases with no gene match: 15. The chain's CDR3 is CASSLYGQGPGGRELFF. The CDR3 coding sequence is TGTGCCAGCAGCTTATATGGGCAGGGACCCGGGGGGAGGGAGCTGTTTTTT.

V usage is TRBV9 and J usage is TRBJ1-5, with D maybe TRBD1 (5 bases). The CDR3 is 15 amino acids. Trimming shortened V by 0 bases and J by 0 bases, and 7 bases separated the two germline ends. Germline loops: CDR1 SGDLS, CDR2 YYNGEE. The DNA for the CDR3 is TGTGCCAGCAGCGTAGGGGGCAGTAGCAATCAGCCCCAGCATTTT. It yields the protein CASSVGGSSNQPQHF. The full variable domain, in which reference TRBV9 and TRBJ1-5 provide the parts outside the CDR3, is DSGVTQTPKHLITATGQRVTLRCSPRSGDLSVYWYQQSLDQGLQFLIQYYNGEERAKGNILERFSAQQFPDLHSELNLSSLELGDSALYFCASSVGGSSNQPQHFGDGTRLSIL.

The V and J genes are TRBV27 and TRBJ2-7; 13 positions match TRBD2. The CDR3 spans 16 residues. V was clipped by 5 bases and J by 4 bases; unmatched bases: 8. CDR1 and CDR2 (germline): MNHEY, SMNVEV (reference sequence). The CDR3 spells CASSRRTSGSLYEQYF. In DNA form, the CDR3 reads TGTGCCAGCAGTCGTCGGACTAGCGGGAGTTTGTACGAGCAGTACTTC.

The chain couples TRBV4-1 to TRBJ1-2; the D gene is possibly TRBD1 (6 bases). Germline CDR1 and CDR2: MGHRA and YSYEKL. This CDR3 has 15 residues. V was clipped by 0 bases and J by 4 bases, with 12 bases between them. The CDR3 region is CASSQDGGGGYGYTF. DNA of the CDR3: TGCGCCAGCAGCCAAGATGGCGGGGGCGGCTATGGCTACACCTTC.

This chain uses TRBV5-1 with TRBJ1-2; 7 bases fit TRBD1. J gave up 0 bases and V 0 bases, and 2 bases lay outside the gene matches. CDR1 and CDR2 from the germline V gene are SGHRS and YFSETQ. CDR3 length: 15 amino acids. The CDR3 here is CASSLGDSPNYGYTF. The DNA for the CDR3 is TGCGCCAGCAGCTTGGGGGACAGCCCTAACTATGGCTACACCTTC.

The CDR3 region has the DNA TGTGCCAGCAGTTCCAGGGGGCCCCGGGGGAATGAGCAGTTCTTC. This codes for CASSSRGPRGNEQFF. The gene calls are TRBV28 and TRBJ2-1; TRBD1 aligns across 8 bases. Germline V gene data show CDR1 as MDHEN and CDR2 as SYDVKM. Germline trimming cut 4 bases from V and 7 bases from J; bases unmatched to any gene: 9. The CDR3 spans 15 residues.

The CDR3 bases are TGTGCCAGCAGGGGGGGACAGGGATTTGATGGCTACACCTTC. It specifies CASRGGQGFDGYTF. This chain uses TRBV5-4 with TRBJ1-2; 9 bases match TRBD1. The CDR3 runs 14 residues. Per germline, CDR1 SGHNT and CDR2 YYREEE (reference sequence). The trim removed 5 bases at V and 6 bases at J, leaving 8 bases unmatched.

V usage is TRBV7-2 and J usage is TRBJ1-5; D possibly corresponds to TRBD1 (6 bases). Germline values: CDR1 SGHTA, CDR2 FQGNSA. Trimming left V 4 bases short and J 8 bases short, with 18 bases between. This CDR3 is 15 amino acids long. CDR3 nucleotide sequence: TGTGCCAGCAGCTCCGTTGGGGGGGCCCTTGAGCCCCAGCATTTT. Its translation is CASSSVGGALEPQHF.

The chain has TRBV10-3 and TRBJ1-2; D gene uncertain. The CDR3 runs to 12 residues. Trimming shortened V by 9 bases and J by 5 bases, and 13 bases separated the two germline ends. Germline CDR1 and CDR2: ENHRY and SYGVKD. The CDR3 region is CAISDTEYGYTF. The CDR3 DNA follows: TGTGCCATTTCAGACACTGAGTATGGCTACACCTTC.

The chain combines TRBV7-9 with TRBJ2-5; D is unclear. The CDR3 is made up of 16 amino acids. The V gene lost 3 bases and the J gene lost 2 bases, with 16 bases spanning the gap. Germline lookup yields CDR1 SEHNR and CDR2 FQNEAQ (reference sequence). CDR3 amino acids: CASSFPQQAIQETQYF. CDR3 DNA sequence: TGTGCCAGCAGCTTTCCCCAGCAGGCTATTCAAGAGACCCAGTACTTC.

The chain uses TRBV11-2 and TRBJ2-1, with TRBD2 matching 16 bases. The CDR3 covers 18 residues. Germline trimming cut 7 bases from V and 0 bases from J; bases unmatched to any gene: 6. Germline CDR1 reads SGHAT; CDR2 reads FQNNGV. The CDR3 bases are TGTGCCAGCACCCAGGGGACTAGCGGGAGGGGCTCCTACAATGAGCAGTTCTTC. Protein sequence: CASTQGTSGRGSYNEQFF. Full variable domain (missing parts from reference TRBV11-2 and TRBJ2-1): EAGVAQSPRYKIIEKRQSVAFWCNPISGHATLYWYQQILGQGPKLLIQFQNNGVVDDSQLPKDRFSAERLKGVDSTLKIQPAKLEDSAVYLCASTQGTSGRGSYNEQFFGPGTRLTVL.

This chain links TRBV28 with TRBJ1-2, with 11 positions matching TRBD1. There are 15 residues in the CDR3. Germline V gene lookup returns CDR1 MDHEN and CDR2 SYDVKM. V shed 8 bases and J 7 bases; nucleotides not matched to a gene: 12. In DNA, the CDR3 is TGTGCCAGCCTCCCACCCGGACAGGGGGCCGGTGGCTACACCTTC. It encodes CASLPPGQGAGGYTF.